This T cell receptor beta chain was profiled in a study of cytomegalovirus exposure and HLA in healthy donors. Study-wide results and caveats: Cytomegalovirus association was assigned to approximately 180 TCR beta chains. TCR beta sequences reportedly predicted most subjects' HLA-A and HLA-B alleles accurately. Specificity of a few CMV-associated chains for CMV antigens was verified in vitro. Earlier analysis yielded a pattern in which most TCR beta V segments were productive about 90% or about 30% of the time.

Use of 60 Vbeta and 13 Jbeta primers characterized the PCR. TCRdb's copy holds only in-frame clones and misses some; the assay was immunoSEQ multiplex PCR. This table lists about 58,000 clones. V lost 4 bases and J lost 0, with 13 bases in between. This CDR3 spans 16 amino acids. Per germline, CDR1 LGHNA and CDR2 YNFKEQ. A remark on this clone: No antigen is known for it.

The material sequenced was PBMCs. This sequence joins TRBV4-2 and TRBJ2-1, with D possibly matching TRBD2 (6 bases). The clonotype was recovered from a male donor in good health and CMV-seronegative. The CDR3 region is CASSPEGGTSYNEQFF. In DNA, the CDR3 is TGTGCCAGCAGCCCAGAAGGCGGGACCTCCTACAATGAGCAGTTCTTC.